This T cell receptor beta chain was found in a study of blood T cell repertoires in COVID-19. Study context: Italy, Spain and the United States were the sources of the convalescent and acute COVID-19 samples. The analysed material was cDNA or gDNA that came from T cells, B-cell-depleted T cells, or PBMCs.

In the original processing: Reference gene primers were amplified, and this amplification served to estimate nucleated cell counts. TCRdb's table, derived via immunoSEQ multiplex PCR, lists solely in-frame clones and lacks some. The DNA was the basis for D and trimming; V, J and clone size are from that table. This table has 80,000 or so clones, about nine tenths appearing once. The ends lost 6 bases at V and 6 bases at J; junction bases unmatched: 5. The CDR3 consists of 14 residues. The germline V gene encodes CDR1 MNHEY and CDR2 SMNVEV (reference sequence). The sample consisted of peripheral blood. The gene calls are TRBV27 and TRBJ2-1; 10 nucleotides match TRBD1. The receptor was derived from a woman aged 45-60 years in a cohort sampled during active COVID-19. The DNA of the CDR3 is TGTGCCAGCAGGCTCGGACAGGGGGTCAATGAGCAGTTCTTC. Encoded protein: CASRLGQGVNEQFF.